One T cell receptor beta chain is described in this entry. The V gene's germline CDR1 is MRHNA and CDR2 SNTAGT. The CDR3 runs to 16 residues. In preparing the TRB cDNA libraries, 5' RACE with UMI labels was used. After re-calling the 5' RACE reads, TCRdb lists one entry per CDR3 protein, DNA absent. This specimen shows 20,000 to 25,000 distinct CDR3 sequences; the ten leading clones hold less than 5%. This specimen belongs to a study of CXCR3-negative and CXCR3-positive naive CD8 T cells. At the level of the study: Collectively, the libraries yielded 140 million or so TRB reads in total, at about 1.5 +/- 0.3 million per library.

The V call is TRBV6-4, the J call TRBJ2-3; without DNA, the TCRdb call of TRBD2 cannot be checked. The sequenced sample consisted of naive CXCR3- CD8+ T cells from blood. Subset reported: CD45RO-CCR7+CD27+CD95- naive CD8+ T cells lacking CXCR3 (TNR3-). The TCR sequence derives from a human donor in good health. Some clones in this sample may be carry-over from other donors' samples. The CDR3 reads CASSDSSGGAVDTQYF.